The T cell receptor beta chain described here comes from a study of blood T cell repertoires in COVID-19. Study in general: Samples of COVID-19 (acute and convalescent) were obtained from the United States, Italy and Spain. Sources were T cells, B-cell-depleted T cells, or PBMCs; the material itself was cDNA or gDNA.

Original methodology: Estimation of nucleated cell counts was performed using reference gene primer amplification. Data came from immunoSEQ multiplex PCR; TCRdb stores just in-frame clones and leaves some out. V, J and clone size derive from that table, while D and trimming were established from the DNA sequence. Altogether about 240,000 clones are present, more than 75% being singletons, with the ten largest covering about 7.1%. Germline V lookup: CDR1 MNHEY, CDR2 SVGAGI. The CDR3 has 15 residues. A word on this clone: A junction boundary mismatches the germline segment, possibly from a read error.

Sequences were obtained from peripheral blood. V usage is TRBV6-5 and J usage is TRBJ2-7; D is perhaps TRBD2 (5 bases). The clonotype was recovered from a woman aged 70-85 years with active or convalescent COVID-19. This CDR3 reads CASKEATRSSYGQYF. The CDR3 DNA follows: TGTGCCAGCAAGGAGGCGACACGGAGCTCCTACGGGCAGTACTTC.